This TCR beta chain is drawn from a study of blood T cells in healthy people across ages. Using a J-beta primer mix together with a sample-barcoded 5' primer, a second PCR was run for about 6 to 12 cycles. TCRdb fed the 5' RACE reads into MiXCR, producing one record per CDR3 protein. The table lists over 1,500,000 distinct CDR3 sequences, roughly two fifths of them singletons. Study-wide findings and caveats: Roughly linear declines in TCR beta diversity per million T cells occurred with age. Estimates drawn from one million T cells were deemed to understate diversity.

To note about this clonotype: Its antigen is still unknown.

The authors drew 8 to 10 milliliters of peripheral blood from each donor. Trimming took off 1 base at V and 10 bases at J, with 13 bases between the two ends. The CDR3 is 13 residues long. Germline CDR1 and CDR2: LNHNV and YYDKDF (reference sequence). Sequenced: blood. The TCR sequence derives from a human donor in good health. The chain is built from TRBV15 and TRBJ1-2; D uncertain. CDR3 in amino acids: CATSRVLGDVYTF. CDR3 DNA sequence: TGTGCCACCAGCAGAGTATTGGGTGATGTCTACACCTTC. Together with reference TRBV15 and TRBJ1-2, the CDR3 gives the full variable domain: DAMVIQNPRYQVTQFGKPVTLSCSQTLNHNVMYWYQQKSSQAPKLLFHYYDKDFNNEADTPDNFQSRRPNTSFCFLDIRSPGLGDTAMYLCATSRVLGDVYTFGSGTRLTVV.